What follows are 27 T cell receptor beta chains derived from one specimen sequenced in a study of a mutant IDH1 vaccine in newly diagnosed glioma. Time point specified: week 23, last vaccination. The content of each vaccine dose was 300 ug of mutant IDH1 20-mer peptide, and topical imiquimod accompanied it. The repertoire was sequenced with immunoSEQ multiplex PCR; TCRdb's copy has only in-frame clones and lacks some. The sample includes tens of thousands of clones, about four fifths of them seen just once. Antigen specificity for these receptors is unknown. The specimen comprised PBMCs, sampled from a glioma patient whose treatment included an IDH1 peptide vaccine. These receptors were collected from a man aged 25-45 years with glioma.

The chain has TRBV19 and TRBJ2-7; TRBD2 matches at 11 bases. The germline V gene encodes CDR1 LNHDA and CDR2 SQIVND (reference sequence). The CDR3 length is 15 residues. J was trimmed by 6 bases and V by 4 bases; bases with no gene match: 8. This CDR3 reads CASSTTTSGDLEQYF. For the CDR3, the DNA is TGTGCCAGTAGTACGACGACTAGCGGGGACCTCGAGCAGTACTTC.

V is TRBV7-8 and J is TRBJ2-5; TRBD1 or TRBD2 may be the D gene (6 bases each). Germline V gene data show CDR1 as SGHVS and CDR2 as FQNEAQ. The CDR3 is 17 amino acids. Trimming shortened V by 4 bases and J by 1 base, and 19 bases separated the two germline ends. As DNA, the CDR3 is TGTGCCAGCAGCTCCACCCCCTGGGGGGCGATCCAAGAGACCCAGTACTTC. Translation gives CASSSTPWGAIQETQYF. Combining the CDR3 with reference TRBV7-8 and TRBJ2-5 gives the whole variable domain GAGVSQSPRYKVAKRGQDVALRCDPISGHVSLFWYQQALGQGPEFLTYFQNEAQLDKSGLPSDRFFAERPEGSVSTLKIQRTQQEDSAVYLCASSSTPWGAIQETQYFGPGTRLLVL.

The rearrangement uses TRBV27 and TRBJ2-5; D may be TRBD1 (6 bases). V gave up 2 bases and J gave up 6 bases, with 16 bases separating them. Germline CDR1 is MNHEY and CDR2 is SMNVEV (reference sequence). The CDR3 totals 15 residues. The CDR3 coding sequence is TGTGCCAGCAGTTTACGGGAACAGGGCGCAAAGACCCAGTACTTC. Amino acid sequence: CASSLREQGAKTQYF.

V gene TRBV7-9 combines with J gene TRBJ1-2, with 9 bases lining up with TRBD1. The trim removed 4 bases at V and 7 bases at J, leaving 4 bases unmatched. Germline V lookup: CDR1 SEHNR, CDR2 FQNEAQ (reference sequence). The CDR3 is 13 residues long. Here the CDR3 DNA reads TGTGCCAGCAGCTCCGGGACAGGGCTTGGCTACACCTTC. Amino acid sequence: CASSSGTGLGYTF.

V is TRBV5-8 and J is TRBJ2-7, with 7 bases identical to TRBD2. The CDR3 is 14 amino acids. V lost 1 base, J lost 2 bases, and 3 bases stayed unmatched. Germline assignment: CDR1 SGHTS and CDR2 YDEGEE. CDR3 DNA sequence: TGTGCCAGCAGCTTGAGGACTAGGACCTACGAGCAGTACTTC. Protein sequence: CASSLRTRTYEQYF.

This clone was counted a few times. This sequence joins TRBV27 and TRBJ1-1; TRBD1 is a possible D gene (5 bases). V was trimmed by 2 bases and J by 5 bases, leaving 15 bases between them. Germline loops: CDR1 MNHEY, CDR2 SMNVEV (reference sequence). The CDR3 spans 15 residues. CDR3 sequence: CASSLGPWGQTEAFF. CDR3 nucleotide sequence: TGTGCCAGCAGTTTAGGCCCCTGGGGCCAAACTGAAGCTTTCTTT.

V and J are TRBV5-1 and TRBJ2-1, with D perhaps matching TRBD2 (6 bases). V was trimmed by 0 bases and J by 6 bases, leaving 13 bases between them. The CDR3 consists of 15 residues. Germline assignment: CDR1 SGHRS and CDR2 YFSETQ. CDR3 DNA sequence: TGCGCCAGCAGCTTGGGTTGGCAGGGAGGCAATGAGCAGTTCTTC. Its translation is CASSLGWQGGNEQFF.

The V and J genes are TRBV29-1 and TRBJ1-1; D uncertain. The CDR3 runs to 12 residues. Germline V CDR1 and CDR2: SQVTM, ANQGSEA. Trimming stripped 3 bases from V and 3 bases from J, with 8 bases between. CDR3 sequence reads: CSVEALDTEAFF. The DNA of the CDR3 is TGCAGCGTTGAGGCCCTAGACACTGAAGCTTTCTTT. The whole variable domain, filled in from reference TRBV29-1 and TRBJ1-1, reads SAVISQKPSRDICQRGTSLTIQCQVDSQVTMMFWYRQQPGQSLTLIATANQGSEATYESGFVIDKFPISRPNLTFSTLTVSNMSPEDSSIYLCSVEALDTEAFFGQGTRLTVV.

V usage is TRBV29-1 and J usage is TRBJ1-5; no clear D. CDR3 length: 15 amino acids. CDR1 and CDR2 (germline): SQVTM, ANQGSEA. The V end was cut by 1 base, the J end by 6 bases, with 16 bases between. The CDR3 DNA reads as TGCAGCGTTGAAGGGGTGGAGGGAATGGGTCAGCCCCAGCATTTT. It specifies CSVEGVEGMGQPQHF.

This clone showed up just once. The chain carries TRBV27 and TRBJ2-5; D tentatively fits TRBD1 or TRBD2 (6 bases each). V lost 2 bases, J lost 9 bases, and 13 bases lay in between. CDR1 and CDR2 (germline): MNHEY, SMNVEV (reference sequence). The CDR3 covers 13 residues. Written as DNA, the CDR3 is TGTGCCAGCAGTTTAAATAACGGGGGCGCCCAGTACTTC. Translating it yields CASSLNNGGAQYF.

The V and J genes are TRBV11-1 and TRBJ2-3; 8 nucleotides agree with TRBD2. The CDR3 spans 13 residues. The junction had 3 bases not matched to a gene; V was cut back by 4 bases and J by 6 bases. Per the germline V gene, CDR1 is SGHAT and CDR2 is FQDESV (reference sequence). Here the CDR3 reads CASSSGLGDTQYF. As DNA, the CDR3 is TGTGCCAGCAGCTCGGGACTAGGGGATACGCAGTATTTT.

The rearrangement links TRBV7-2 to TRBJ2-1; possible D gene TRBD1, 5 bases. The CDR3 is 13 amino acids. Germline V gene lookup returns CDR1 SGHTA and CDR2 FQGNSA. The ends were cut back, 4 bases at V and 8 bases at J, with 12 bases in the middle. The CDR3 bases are TGTGCCAGCAGCTGGGCTAGGGGCGATGAGCAGTTCTTC. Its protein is CASSWARGDEQFF. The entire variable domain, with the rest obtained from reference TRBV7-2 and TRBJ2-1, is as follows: GAGVSQSPSNKVTEKGKDVELRCDPISGHTALYWYRQSLGQGLEFLIYFQGNSAPDKSGLPSDRFSAERTGGSVSTLTIQRTQQEDSAVYLCASSWARGDEQFFGPGTRLTVL.

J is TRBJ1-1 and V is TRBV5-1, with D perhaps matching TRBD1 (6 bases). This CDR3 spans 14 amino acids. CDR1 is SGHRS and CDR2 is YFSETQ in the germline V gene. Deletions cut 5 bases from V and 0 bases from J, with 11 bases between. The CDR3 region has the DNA TGCGCCAGCAGGGACAGTTCCATGAACACTGAAGCTTTCTTT. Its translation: CASRDSSMNTEAFF.

The CDR3 protein is CASSIGFGARETQYF. CDR3 DNA: TGTGCCAGTAGTATAGGATTTGGGGCGAGAGAGACCCAGTACTTC. V and J are TRBV19 and TRBJ2-5, with D perhaps matching TRBD1 (5 bases). Germline V gives CDR1 LNHDA, CDR2 SQIVND (reference sequence). The V and J ends lost 1 base and 4 bases respectively, with 13 bases between them. CDR3 length: 15 residues.

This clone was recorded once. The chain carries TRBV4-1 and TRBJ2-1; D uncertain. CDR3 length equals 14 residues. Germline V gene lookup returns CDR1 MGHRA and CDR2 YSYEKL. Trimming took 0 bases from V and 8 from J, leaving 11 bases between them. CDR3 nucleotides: TGCGCCAGCAGCCAAGATCGCCGCTTGTATGAGCAGTTCTTC. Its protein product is CASSQDRRLYEQFF.

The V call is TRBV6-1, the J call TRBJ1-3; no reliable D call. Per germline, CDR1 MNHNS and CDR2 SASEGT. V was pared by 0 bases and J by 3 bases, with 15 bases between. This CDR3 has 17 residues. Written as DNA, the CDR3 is TGTGCCAGCAGTGAAGCAGGAGACTGGGCAGGTGGAAACACCATATATTTT. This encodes CASSEAGDWAGGNTIYF.

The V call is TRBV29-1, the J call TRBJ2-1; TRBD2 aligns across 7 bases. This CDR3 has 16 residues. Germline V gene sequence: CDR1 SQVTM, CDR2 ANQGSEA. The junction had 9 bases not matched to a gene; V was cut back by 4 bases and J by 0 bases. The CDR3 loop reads CSVGGSSGLSYNEQFF. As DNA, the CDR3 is TGCAGCGTTGGGGGGTCTAGCGGCCTCTCCTACAATGAGCAGTTCTTC.

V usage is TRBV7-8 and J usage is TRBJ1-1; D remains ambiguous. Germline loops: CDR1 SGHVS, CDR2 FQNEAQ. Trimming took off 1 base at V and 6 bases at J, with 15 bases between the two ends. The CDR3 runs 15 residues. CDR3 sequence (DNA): TGTGCCAGCAGCTTAGAGCAGGTCCTTTACGCTGAAGCTTTCTTT. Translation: CASSLEQVLYAEAFF.

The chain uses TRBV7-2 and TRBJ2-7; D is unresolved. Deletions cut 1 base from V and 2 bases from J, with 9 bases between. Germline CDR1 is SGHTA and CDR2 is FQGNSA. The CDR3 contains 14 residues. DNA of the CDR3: TGTGCCAGCAGCTTAGACGGCGGTCCCTACGAGCAGTACTTC. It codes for CASSLDGGPYEQYF. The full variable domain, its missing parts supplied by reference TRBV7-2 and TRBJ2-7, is GAGVSQSPSNKVTEKGKDVELRCDPISGHTALYWYRQSLGQGLEFLIYFQGNSAPDKSGLPSDRFSAERTGGSVSTLTIQRTQQEDSAVYLCASSLDGGPYEQYFGPGTRLTVT.

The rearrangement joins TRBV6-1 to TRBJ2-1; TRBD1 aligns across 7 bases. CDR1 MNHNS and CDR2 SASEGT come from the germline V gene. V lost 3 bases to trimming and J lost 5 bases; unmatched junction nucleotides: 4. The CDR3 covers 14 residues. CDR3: CASSDFDRDNEQFF. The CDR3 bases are TGTGCCAGCAGTGATTTCGACAGGGACAATGAGCAGTTCTTC.

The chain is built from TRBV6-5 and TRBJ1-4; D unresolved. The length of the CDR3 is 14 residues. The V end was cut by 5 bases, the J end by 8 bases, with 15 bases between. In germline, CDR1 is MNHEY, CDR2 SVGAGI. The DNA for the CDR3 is TGTGCCAGCAGTCTTCAGTCGTCTCGGGAAAAACTGTTTTTT. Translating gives CASSLQSSREKLFF.

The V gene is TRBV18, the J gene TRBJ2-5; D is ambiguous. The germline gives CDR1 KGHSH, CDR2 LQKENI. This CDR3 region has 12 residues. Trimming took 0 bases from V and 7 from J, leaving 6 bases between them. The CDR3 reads CASSPPVGTQYF. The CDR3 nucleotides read TGTGCCAGCTCACCACCGGTTGGGACCCAGTACTTC.

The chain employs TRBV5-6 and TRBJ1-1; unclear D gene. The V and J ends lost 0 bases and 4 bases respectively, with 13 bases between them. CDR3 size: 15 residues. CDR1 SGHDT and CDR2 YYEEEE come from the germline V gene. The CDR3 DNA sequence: TGTGCCAGCAGCTTGGTGGCGCTCGGGTTCACTGAAGCTTTCTTT. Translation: CASSLVALGFTEAFF.

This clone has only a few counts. DNA of the CDR3: TGTGCCAGCAGCCAAGACGTAAGAGATGAAAAACTGTTTTTT. It translates to CASSQDVRDEKLFF. The chain recombines TRBV4-2 with TRBJ1-4; D is unresolved. The V gene lost 0 bases and the J gene lost 6 bases, with 8 bases spanning the gap. CDR3 length equals 14 residues. Germline loops: CDR1 LGHNA, CDR2 YNFKEQ.

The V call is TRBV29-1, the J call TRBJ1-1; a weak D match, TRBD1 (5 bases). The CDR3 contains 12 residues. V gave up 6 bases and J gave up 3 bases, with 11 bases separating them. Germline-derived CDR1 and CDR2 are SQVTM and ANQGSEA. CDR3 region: CSVPRGDTEAFF. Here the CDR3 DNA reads TGCAGCGTCCCACGGGGGGACACTGAAGCTTTCTTT.

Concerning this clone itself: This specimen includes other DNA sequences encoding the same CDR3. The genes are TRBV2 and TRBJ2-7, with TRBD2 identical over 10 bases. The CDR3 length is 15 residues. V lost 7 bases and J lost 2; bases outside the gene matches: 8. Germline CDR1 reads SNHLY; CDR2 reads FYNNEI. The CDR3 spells CASMAASGGTYEQYF. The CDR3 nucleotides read TGTGCCAGCATGGCGGCTAGCGGGGGAACCTACGAGCAGTACTTC.

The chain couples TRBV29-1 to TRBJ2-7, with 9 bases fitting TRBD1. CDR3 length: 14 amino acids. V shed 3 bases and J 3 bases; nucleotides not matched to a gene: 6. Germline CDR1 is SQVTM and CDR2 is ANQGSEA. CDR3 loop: CSVDGGQGGYEQYF. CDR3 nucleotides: TGCAGCGTTGATGGGGGACAGGGAGGCTACGAGCAGTACTTC.